Reported below is one T cell receptor beta chain. This specimen comes from a study of immune characterization of retroperitoneal liposarcoma. The CDR3 loop spans 17 amino acids. The V gene end was trimmed by 0 bases and the J gene end by 4 bases; junction bases not matched to a gene: 7. The V gene's germline CDR1 is LGHNA and CDR2 YNFKEQ. In TCRdb, the PCR reads were re-called with MiXCR into one record per CDR3 protein. This repertoire shows several thousand distinct CDR3 sequences, 25% to 35% found once; its top ten account for less than 50%. The source material was blood. This TCR derives from a male donor with retroperitoneal liposarcoma. J is TRBJ2-5 and V is TRBV4-2; TRBD2 agrees at 11 bases. The CDR3 region is CASSQEGTSGGRETQYF. The CDR3 nucleotides are TGTGCCAGCAGCCAAGAAGGGACTAGCGGAGGGAGAGAGACCCAGTACTTC.